This TCR beta chain derives from a study of cytotoxic CD8 clonotypes in ibrutinib-treated CLL. As for the study in general: Researchers reported about a dozen relapsed/refractory and about 14 treatment-naive patients, around 17 of them IGHV unmutated.

V was clipped by 7 bases and J by 7 bases; unmatched bases: 2. The CDR3 extends over 13 amino acids. Per the germline V gene, CDR1 is SNHLY and CDR2 is FYNNEI. A note on this clone: What it recognizes is unknown. Distinct nucleotide sequences in the sample also encode this CDR3.

General study findings and limits: Baseline levels were approached again at progression, after clonality had risen at ibrutinib response. Treatment saw public clonotypes, which were uncommon, either contract or stay stable.

The table came from immunoSEQ multiplex PCR; TCRdb's copy has only in-frame clones and leaves some out. The table records over 110,000 clones, under 95% of them present only once. Sequencing was performed on PBMCs, taken after 12 months of ibrutinib treatment. This clonotype was obtained from a human donor with chronic lymphocytic leukemia. J is TRBJ2-1 and V is TRBV2; 12 bases agree with TRBD2. CDR3 in amino acids: CASILAGGNEQFF. CDR3 coding DNA: TGTGCCAGCATTCTAGCGGGAGGGAATGAGCAGTTCTTC.